This T cell receptor (beta chain) was identified in a study of cytomegalovirus exposure and HLA in healthy donors. Study-level points and caveats: An assumption of roughly uniform sequencing depth across donors underlay the presence/absence analyses. Reports indicate that TCR beta sequences accurately predicted the HLA-A and HLA-B alleles of most subjects. The records held CMV serostatus as the only immune exposure information.

Donors had nominal health at sampling but likely had unrecorded immune exposures. This clone was counted between two and nine times. Antigen unknown. In the PCR, 60 Vbeta and 13 Jbeta primers were used. The repertoire was sequenced with immunoSEQ multiplex PCR; TCRdb's copy has only in-frame clones and lacks some. The sample has some 200,000 clones, approximately 59% seen once. V lost 2 bases to trimming and J lost 2 bases, with 7 bases between them. Germline V gene sequence: CDR1 MNHNY, CDR2 SVGAGI (reference sequence). The CDR3 covers 14 residues. The source is a man aged 35 to 55 in good health and CMV-seronegative. Sequencing was performed on PBMCs. The chain recombines TRBV6-6 with TRBJ2-1; D is ambiguous. As DNA, the CDR3 is TGTGCCAGCAGTTACGTGCCAGCCTACAATGAGCAGTTCTTC. Translation: CASSYVPAYNEQFF.